One and the same sample provided the 9 T cell receptor beta chains below, sequenced in a study of OX40 agonist ivuxolimab in advanced cancers. Profiling relied on immunoSEQ multiplex PCR, and the TCRdb table lists in-frame clones only, not all of them. This sample yields 73,000 or so clones, of which 86% are seen a single time; 0.65% to 0.9% belongs to the top ten. Sequencing used CD4+ or CD8+ T cells sorted from blood, obtained in a trial of the OX40 agonist ivuxolimab. Source of these receptors: an adult with an advanced solid tumor such as melanoma, head and neck, liver or kidney cancer.

This chain uses TRBV18 with TRBJ2-3, with TRBD1 identical over 8 bases. The CDR3 consists of 15 residues. V was clipped by 1 base and J by 5 bases; unmatched bases: 5. Germline loops: CDR1 KGHSH, CDR2 LQKENI. CDR3 sequence (DNA): TGTGCCAGCTCACCACGCGCAGGGGGCTTAGATACGCAGTATTTT. Translating it yields CASSPRAGGLDTQYF.

This clone was seen more than once but under ten times. V usage is TRBV14 and J usage is TRBJ2-7; no reliable D call. V was trimmed by 1 base and J by 4 bases, leaving 14 bases between them. Germline V gives CDR1 SGHDN, CDR2 FVKESK. CDR3 length equals 15 residues. This chain's CDR3 is CASSQGTGVGYEQYF. The DNA for the CDR3 is TGTGCCAGCAGCCAAGGGACGGGTGTCGGTTACGAGCAGTACTTC.

This clone showed up just a few times. The chain links TRBV9 to TRBJ1-4, with unresolved D. The V and J ends lost 4 bases and 1 base respectively, with 11 bases between them. Germline V gene sequence: CDR1 SGDLS, CDR2 YYNGEE. The CDR3 consists of 15 residues. The CDR3 sequence is CASSLWTGTNEKLFF. The CDR3 region has the DNA TGTGCCAGCAGCCTATGGACCGGAACTAATGAAAAACTGTTTTTT.

This chain connects TRBV18 to TRBJ1-6; 12 positions agree with TRBD1. The CDR3 has 16 amino acids. CDR1 and CDR2 from the germline V gene are KGHSH and LQKENI. The ends lost 1 base at V and 7 bases at J; junction bases unmatched: 2. The CDR3 DNA reads as TGTGCCAGCTCACCACAGGGGACAGGGGGCAATTCACCCCTCCACTTT. Translation: CASSPQGTGGNSPLHF.

This clone has a single count. The CDR3 is CASTLRGSNQPQHF. DNA of the CDR3: TGTGCCAGTACCCTACGGGGGAGCAATCAGCCCCAGCATTTT. The chain uses TRBV19 and TRBJ1-5, with D maybe TRBD1 (5 bases). Trimming shortened V by 7 bases and J by 1 base, and 11 bases separated the two germline ends. This CDR3 comprises 14 residues. Germline V lookup: CDR1 LNHDA, CDR2 SQIVND (reference sequence).

The genes are TRBV7-2 and TRBJ2-5, with TRBD2 matching 10 bases. There are 16 residues in the CDR3. CDR1 and CDR2 from the germline V gene are SGHTA and FQGNSA. Trimming at V came to 5 bases and at J to 1 base, leaving 7 bases not matched to a gene. CDR3 amino acids: CASSPLLAGPQETQYF. The CDR3 DNA reads TGTGCCAGCAGCCCTCTACTAGCGGGGCCCCAAGAGACCCAGTACTTC. Full variable domain (outside the CDR3, taken from reference TRBV7-2 and TRBJ2-5): GAGVSQSPSNKVTEKGKDVELRCDPISGHTALYWYRQSLGQGLEFLIYFQGNSAPDKSGLPSDRFSAERTGGSVSTLTIQRTQQEDSAVYLCASSPLLAGPQETQYFGPGTRLLVL.

V gene TRBV10-1 combines with J gene TRBJ2-7; D not certain. The CDR3 is made up of 16 amino acids. Germline V CDR1 and CDR2: WNHNN, SYGVQD (reference sequence). The V and J ends lost 0 bases and 3 bases respectively, with 15 bases between them. CDR3 amino acids: CASSESKDRPIYEQYF. The CDR3 nucleotides read TGCGCCAGCAGTGAGTCAAAGGATCGCCCCATCTACGAGCAGTACTTC.

This chain uses TRBV4-2 with TRBJ1-2; TRBD1 might be the D (5 bases). The germline V gene has CDR1 LGHNA and CDR2 YNFKEQ. There are 15 residues in the CDR3. The V end was cut by 5 bases, the J end by 6 bases, with 19 bases between. Here the CDR3 DNA reads TGTGCCAGCAGCTTGGTCCGCCAGGGTACGGATGGCTACACCTTC. Its translation is CASSLVRQGTDGYTF.

The chain links TRBV6-1 to TRBJ2-7, with 12 positions matching TRBD2. The CDR3 covers 16 residues. CDR1 and CDR2 (germline): MNHNS, SASEGT. With 4 bases clipped from V and 6 bases from J, the junction kept 10 bases outside the gene matches. Here the CDR3 DNA reads TGTGCCAGCAGTGGTGGAGTGACTAGCGGGAGACGCGAGCAGTACTTC. Translating it yields CASSGGVTSGRREQYF.